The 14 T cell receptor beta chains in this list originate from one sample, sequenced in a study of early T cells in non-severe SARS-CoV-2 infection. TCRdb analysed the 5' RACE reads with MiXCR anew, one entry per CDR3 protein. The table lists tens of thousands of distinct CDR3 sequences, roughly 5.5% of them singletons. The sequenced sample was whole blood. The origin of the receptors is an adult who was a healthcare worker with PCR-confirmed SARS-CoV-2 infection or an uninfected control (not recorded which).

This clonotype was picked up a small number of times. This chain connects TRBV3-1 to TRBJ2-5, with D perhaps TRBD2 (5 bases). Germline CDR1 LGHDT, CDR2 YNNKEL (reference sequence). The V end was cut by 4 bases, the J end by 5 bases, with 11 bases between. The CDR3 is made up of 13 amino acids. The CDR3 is CASSREWTETQYF. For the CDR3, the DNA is TGTGCCAGCAGCCGGGAGTGGACGGAGACCCAGTACTTC.

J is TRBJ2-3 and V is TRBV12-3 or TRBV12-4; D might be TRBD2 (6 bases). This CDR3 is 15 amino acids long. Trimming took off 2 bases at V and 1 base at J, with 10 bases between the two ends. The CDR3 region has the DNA TGTGCCAGCAGTTTAAGGCCGGGGGGCACAGATACGCAGTATTTT. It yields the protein CASSLRPGGTDTQYF.

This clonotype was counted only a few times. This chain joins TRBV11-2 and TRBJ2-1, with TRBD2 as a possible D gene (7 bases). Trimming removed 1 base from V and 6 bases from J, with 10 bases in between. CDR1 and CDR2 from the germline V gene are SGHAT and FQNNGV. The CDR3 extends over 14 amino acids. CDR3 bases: TGTGCCAGCAGCTTAGCGGGGGGCCCCAATGAGCAGTTCTTC. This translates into CASSLAGGPNEQFF.

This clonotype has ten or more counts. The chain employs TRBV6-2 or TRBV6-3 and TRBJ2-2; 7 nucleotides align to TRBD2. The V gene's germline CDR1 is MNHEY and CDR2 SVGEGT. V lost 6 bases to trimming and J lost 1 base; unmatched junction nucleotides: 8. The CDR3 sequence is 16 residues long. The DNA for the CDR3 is TGTGCCAGCAGCCGACTAGCCGACCGGAACACCGGGGAGCTGTTTTTT. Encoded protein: CASSRLADRNTGELFF.

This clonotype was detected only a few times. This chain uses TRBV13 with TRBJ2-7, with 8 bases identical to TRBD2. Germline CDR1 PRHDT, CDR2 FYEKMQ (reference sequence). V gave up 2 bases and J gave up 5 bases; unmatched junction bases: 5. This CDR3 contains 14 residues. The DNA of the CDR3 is TGTGCCAGCAGCTTATTTAGCGGGATCCACGAGCAGTACTTC. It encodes CASSLFSGIHEQYF.

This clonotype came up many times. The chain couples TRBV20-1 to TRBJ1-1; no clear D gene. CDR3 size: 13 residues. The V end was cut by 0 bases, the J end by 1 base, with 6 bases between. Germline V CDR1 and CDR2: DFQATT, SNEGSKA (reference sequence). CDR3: CSARDWGNTEAFF. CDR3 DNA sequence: TGCAGTGCTAGAGATTGGGGGAACACTGAAGCTTTCTTT.

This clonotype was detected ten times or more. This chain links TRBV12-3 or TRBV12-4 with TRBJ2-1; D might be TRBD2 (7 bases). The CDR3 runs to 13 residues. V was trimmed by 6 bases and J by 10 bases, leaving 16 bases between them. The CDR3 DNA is TGTGCCAGCAGCTCCAGGACGGGGGGCGAGCAGTTCTTC. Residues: CASSSRTGGEQFF.

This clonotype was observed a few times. CDR3 residues: CASSTFGGAQETQYF. CDR3 in DNA: TGTGCCAGCAGCACCTTTGGGGGGGCCCAAGAGACCCAGTACTTC. V is TRBV9 and J is TRBJ2-5; the D gene is possibly TRBD2 (7 bases). Germline CDR1 SGDLS, CDR2 YYNGEE. This CDR3 has 15 amino acids. Trimming took 4 bases from V and 1 from J, leaving 14 bases between them.

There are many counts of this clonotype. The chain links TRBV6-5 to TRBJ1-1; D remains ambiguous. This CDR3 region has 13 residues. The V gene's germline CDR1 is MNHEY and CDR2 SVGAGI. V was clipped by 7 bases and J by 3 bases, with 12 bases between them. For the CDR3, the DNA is TGTGCCAGCACCCTCTCGCGGGACACTGAAGCTTTCTTT. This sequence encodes CASTLSRDTEAFF.

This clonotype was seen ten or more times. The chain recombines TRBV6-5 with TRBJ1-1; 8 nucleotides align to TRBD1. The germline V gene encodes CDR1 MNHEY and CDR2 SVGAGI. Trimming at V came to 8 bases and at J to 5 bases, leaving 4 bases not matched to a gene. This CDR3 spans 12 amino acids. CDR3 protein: CASYRGKTEAFF. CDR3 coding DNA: TGTGCCAGCTACAGGGGGAAGACTGAAGCTTTCTTT.

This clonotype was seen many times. The CDR3: CASSLAGVNEKLFF. The CDR3 DNA reads TGTGCCAGCAGTTTAGCTGGGGTTAATGAAAAACTGTTTTTT. The chain employs TRBV12-3 or TRBV12-4 and TRBJ1-4; D unclear. CDR3 length: 14 residues. With 0 bases removed from V and 4 bases from J, the gap between germline ends came to 6 bases.

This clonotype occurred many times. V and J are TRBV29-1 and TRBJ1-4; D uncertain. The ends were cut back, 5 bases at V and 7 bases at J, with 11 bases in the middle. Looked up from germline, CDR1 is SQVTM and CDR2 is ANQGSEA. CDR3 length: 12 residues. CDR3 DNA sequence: TGCAGCGTTATCACACGTGGTGAAAAACTGTTTTTT. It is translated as CSVITRGEKLFF.

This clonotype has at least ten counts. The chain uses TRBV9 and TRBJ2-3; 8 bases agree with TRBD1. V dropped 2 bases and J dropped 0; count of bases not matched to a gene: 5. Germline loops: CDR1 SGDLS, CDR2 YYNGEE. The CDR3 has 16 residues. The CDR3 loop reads CASSVGDRSSTDTQYF. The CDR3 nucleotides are TGTGCCAGCAGCGTGGGGGACAGGTCTAGCACAGATACGCAGTATTTT.

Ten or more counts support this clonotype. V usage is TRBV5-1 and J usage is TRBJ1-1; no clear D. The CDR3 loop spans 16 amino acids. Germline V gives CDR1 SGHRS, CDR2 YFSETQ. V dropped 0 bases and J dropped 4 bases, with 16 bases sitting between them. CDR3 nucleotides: TGCGCCAGCAGCTTGGTGGCGGCTGGTCGGAGCACTGAAGCTTTCTTT. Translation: CASSLVAAGRSTEAFF.